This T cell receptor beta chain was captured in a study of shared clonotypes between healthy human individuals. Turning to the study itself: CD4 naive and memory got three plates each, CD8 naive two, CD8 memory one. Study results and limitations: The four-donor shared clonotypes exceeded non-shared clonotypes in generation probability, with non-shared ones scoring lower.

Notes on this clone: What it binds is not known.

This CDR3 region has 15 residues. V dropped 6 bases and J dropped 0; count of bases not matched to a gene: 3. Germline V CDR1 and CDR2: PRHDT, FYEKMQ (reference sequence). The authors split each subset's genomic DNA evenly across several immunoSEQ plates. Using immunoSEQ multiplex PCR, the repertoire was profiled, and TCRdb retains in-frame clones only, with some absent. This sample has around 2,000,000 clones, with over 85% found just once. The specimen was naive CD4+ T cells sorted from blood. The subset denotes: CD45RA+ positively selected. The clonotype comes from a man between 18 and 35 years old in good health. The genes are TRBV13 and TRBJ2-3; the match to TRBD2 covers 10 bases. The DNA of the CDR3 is TGTGCCAGCAGTCTTAGCGGGAGGAGCACAGATACGCAGTATTTT. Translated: CASSLSGRSTDTQYF. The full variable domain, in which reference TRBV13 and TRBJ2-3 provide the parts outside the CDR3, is AAGVIQSPRHLIKEKRETATLKCYPIPRHDTVYWYQQGPGQDPQFLISFYEKMQSDKGSIPDRFSAQQFSDYHSELNMSSLELGDSALYFCASSLSGRSTDTQYFGPGTRLTVL.